One T cell receptor beta chain is described in this entry. Its antigen is still unknown. These data belong to a study of T-cell memory formation after mild COVID-19. Study background: Among the donors, TCR clusters were largely specific to each donor.

Points from the study as a whole: Clones shrinking from day 15 to 85 showed even CD4/CD8 mixes; later expanders tilted CD4+. The study found contracting CD4+ clones mainly in CM and EM and contracting CD8+ clones in EMRA.

Constant-segment primers were used for 5'RACE, and the resulting TCR alpha and TCR beta cDNA libraries carried sample barcodes and UMIs. TCRdb processed the 5' RACE reads anew with MiXCR; each CDR3 protein has one entry. Seen here are roughly 550,000 distinct CDR3 sequences, roughly 20% observed once, and the top ten hold around 12%. CDR1 is SQVTM, CDR2 ANQGSEA, per germline. This CDR3 is 11 amino acids long. V was clipped by 3 bases and J by 7 bases, with 9 bases between them. The rearrangement links TRBV29-1 to TRBJ1-1; unclear D gene. The clonotype was recovered from an adult woman who had mild COVID-19 (a few samples of this study predate the infection). Cell type and time point are not known. Sequencing was performed on PBMCs or a T cell subset sorted from them (not recorded which). CDR3 region: CSVETVHEAFF. The CDR3 nucleotides read TGCAGCGTTGAGACTGTACATGAAGCTTTCTTT.